This T cell receptor (beta chain) is from a study of T cells in Graves' hyperthyroidism and ophthalmopathy. Study in general: At initial diagnosis, before any treatment had begun, peripheral blood was obtained. Study findings and constraints: From stable hyperthyroidism, ophthalmopathy was set apart by a 13 V-J model.

Lactation, pregnancy, other autoimmune disease or uncontrolled infection led to exclusion of patients. Thyroid ultrasound and orbital computed tomography, with clinical symptoms and serum thyroxine and TRAb, informed diagnoses. Using RNA transcripts as the source, TCR beta CDR3 regions were amplified. The HTBI primer set drove a first-round RT-PCR of the TCR CDR3. Each CDR3 protein gets one entry after TCRdb re-called the multiplex PCR reads with MiXCR. The sample includes 550,000 to 650,000 distinct CDR3 sequences, 11% to 15% of them seen just once. About this clonotype: Its antigen is not known.

Per germline, CDR1 LNHDA and CDR2 SQIVND (reference sequence). This CDR3 is built from 15 residues. V was shortened by 6 bases and J by 0 bases, with 14 bases between the two germline ends. The sample consisted of blood. The sequence was collected from a woman aged 25 to 45 with Graves' hyperthyroidism that later progressed to Graves' ophthalmopathy. The chain recombines TRBV19 with TRBJ1-1; D call uncertain. Written as DNA, the CDR3 is TGTGCCAGTAGCCCTTTAAATGGTCTGAACACTGAAGCTTTCTTT. It translates to CASSPLNGLNTEAFF.